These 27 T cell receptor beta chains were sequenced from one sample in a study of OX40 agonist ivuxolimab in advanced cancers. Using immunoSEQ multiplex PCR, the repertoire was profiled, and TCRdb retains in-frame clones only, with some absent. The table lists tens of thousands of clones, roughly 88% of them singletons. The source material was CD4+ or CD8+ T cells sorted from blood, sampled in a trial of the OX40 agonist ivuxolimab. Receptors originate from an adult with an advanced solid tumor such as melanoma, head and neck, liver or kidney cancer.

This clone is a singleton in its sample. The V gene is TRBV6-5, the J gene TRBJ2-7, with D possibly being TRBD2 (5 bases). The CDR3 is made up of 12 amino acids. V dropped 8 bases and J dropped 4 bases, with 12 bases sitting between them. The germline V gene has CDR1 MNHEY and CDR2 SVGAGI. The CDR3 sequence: CASHGRGYEQYF. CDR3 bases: TGTGCCAGCCATGGTCGGGGATACGAGCAGTACTTC.

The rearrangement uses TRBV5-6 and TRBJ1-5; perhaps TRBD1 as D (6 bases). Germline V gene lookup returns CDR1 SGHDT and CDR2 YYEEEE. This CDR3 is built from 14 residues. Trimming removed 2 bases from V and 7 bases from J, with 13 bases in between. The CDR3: CASSFGGAGQPQHF. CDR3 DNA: TGTGCCAGCAGCTTTGGGGGCGCGGGGCAGCCCCAGCATTTT. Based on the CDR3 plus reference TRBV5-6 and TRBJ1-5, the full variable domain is DAGVTQSPTHLIKTRGQQVTLRCSPKSGHDTVSWYQQALGQGPQFIFQYYEEEERQRGNFPDRFSGHQFPNYSSELNVNALLLGDSALYLCASSFGGAGQPQHFGDGTRLSIL.

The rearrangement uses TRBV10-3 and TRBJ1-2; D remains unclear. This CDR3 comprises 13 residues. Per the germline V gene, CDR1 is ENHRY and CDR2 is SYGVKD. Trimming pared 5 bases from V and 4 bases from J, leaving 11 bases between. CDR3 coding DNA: TGTGCCATCAGTTCGACGAAACCCTATGGCTACACCTTC. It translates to CAISSTKPYGYTF.

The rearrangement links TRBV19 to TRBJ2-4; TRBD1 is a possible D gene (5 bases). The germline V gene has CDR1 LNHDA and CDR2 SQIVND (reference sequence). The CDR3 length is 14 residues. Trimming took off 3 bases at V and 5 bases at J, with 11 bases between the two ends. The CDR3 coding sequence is TGTGCCAGTAGTATGGGGCAGGGTGAAAACATTCAGTACTTC. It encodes CASSMGQGENIQYF.

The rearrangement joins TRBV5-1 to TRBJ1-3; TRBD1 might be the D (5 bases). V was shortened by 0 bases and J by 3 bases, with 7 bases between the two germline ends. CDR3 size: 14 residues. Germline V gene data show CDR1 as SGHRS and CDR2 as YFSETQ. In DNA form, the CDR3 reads TGCGCCAGCAGCTTGGACAGGCGTGGAAACACCATATATTTT. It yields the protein CASSLDRRGNTIYF.

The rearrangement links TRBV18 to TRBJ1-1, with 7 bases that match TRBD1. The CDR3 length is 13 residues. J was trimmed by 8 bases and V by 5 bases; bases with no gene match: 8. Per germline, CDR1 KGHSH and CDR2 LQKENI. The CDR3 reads CASSSDLQGEAFF. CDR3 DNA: TGTGCCAGCTCATCCGACTTACAGGGGGAAGCTTTCTTT.

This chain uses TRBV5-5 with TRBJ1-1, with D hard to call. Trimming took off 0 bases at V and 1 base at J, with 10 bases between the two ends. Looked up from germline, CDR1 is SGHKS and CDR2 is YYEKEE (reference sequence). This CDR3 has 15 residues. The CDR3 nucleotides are TGTGCCAGCAGCTTGGCGTGGGGTTCGAACACTGAAGCTTTCTTT. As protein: CASSLAWGSNTEAFF.

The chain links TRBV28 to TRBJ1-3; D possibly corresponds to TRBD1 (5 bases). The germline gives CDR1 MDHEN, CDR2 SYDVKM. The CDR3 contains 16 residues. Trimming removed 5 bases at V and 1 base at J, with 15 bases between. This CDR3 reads CASSGRAPGSGNTIYF. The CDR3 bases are TGTGCCAGCAGTGGCAGGGCGCCGGGTTCTGGAAACACCATATATTTT. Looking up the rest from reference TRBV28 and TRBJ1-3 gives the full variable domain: DVKVTQSSRYLVKRTGEKVFLECVQDMDHENMFWYRQDPGLGLRLIYFSYDVKMKEKGDIPEGYSVSREKKERFSLILESASTNQTSMYLCASSGRAPGSGNTIYFGEGSWLTVV.

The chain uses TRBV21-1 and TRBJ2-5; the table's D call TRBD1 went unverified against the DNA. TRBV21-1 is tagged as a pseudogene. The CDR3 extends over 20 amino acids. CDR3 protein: CASSGKSRKRQGMYQETQYF. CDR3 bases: TGTGCCAGCAGCGGAAAGAGTCGAAAACGACAGGGAATGTACCAAGAGACCCAGTACTTC.

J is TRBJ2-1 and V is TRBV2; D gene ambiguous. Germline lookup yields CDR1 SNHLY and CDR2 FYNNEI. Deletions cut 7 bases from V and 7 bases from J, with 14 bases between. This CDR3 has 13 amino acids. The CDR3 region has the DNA TGTGCCAGCATGGTGGCAGAAGGAAATGAGCAGTTCTTC. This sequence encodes CASMVAEGNEQFF.

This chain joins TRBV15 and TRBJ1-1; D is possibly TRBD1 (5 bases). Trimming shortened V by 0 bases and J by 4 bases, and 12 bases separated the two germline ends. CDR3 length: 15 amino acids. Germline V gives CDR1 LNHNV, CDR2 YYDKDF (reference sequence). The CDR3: CATSRDLSGGTEAFF. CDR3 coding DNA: TGTGCCACCAGCAGAGATTTGAGCGGGGGCACTGAAGCTTTCTTT.

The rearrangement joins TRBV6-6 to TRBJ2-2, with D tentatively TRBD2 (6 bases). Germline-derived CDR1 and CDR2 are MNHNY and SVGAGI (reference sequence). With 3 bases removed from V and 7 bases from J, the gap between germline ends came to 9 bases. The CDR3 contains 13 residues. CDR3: CASSYGGNGELFF. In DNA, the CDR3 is TGTGCCAGCAGTTATGGAGGGAACGGGGAGCTGTTTTTT.

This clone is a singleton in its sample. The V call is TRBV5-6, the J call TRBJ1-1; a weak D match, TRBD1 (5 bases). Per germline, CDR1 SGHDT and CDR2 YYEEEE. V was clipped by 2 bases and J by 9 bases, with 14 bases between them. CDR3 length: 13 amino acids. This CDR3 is CASSFQGVRKAFF. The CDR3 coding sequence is TGTGCCAGCAGCTTCCAGGGAGTGAGGAAAGCTTTCTTT.

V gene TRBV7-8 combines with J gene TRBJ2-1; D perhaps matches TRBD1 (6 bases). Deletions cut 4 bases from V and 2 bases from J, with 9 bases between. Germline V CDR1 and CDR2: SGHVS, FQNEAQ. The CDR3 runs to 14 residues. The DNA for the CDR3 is TGTGCCAGCAGCTCAGGGGAACCCTACAATGAGCAGTTCTTC. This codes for CASSSGEPYNEQFF.

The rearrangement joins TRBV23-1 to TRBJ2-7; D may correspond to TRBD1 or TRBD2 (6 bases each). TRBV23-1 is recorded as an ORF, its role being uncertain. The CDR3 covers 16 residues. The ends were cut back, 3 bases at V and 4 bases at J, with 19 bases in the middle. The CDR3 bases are TGCGCCAGCAGTCACCCTCGGGGGCGCACGATTTACGAGCAGTACGTC. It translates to CASSHPRGRTIYEQYV.

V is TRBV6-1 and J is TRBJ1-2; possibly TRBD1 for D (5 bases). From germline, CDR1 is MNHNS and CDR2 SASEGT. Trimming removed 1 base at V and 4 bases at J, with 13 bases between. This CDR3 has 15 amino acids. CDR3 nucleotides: TGTGCCAGCAGTGAAGTGGGGCGCAGAGGCTATGGCTACACCTTC. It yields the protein CASSEVGRRGYGYTF.

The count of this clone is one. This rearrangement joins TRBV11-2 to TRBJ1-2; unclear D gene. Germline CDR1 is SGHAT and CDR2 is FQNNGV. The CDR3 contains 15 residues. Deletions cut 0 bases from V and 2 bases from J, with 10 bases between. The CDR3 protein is CASSLDLGLNYGYTF. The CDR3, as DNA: TGTGCCAGCAGCTTAGATCTAGGGCTGAACTATGGCTACACCTTC.

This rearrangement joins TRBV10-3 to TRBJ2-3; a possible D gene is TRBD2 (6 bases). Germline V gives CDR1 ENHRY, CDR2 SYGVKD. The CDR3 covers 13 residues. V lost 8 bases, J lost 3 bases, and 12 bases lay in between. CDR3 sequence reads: CAIGSAGTDTQYF. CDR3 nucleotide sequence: TGTGCCATCGGGTCGGCGGGGACAGATACGCAGTATTTT.

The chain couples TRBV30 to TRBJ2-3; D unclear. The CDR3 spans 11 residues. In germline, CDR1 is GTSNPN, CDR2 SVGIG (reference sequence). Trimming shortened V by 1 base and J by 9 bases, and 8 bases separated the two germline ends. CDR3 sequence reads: CAWSASPTQYF. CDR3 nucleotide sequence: TGTGCCTGGAGTGCCTCCCCCACGCAGTATTTT.

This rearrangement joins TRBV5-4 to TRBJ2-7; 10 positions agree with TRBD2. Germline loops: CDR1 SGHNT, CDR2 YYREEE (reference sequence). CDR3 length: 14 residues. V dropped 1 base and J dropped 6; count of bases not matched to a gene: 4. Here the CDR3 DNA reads TGTGCCAGCAGCTTGAGCGGGGGGGGGTCCGAGCAGTACGTC. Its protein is CASSLSGGGSEQYV.

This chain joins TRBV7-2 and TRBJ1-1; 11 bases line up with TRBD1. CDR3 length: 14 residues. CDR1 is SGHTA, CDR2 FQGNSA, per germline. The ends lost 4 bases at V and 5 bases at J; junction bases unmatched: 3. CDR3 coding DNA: TGTGCCAGCAGCTCGGACAGGGGGCGGACTGAAGCTTTCTTT. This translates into CASSSDRGRTEAFF. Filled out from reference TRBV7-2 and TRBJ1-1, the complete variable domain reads GAGVSQSPSNKVTEKGKDVELRCDPISGHTALYWYRQSLGQGLEFLIYFQGNSAPDKSGLPSDRFSAERTGGSVSTLTIQRTQQEDSAVYLCASSSDRGRTEAFFGQGTRLTVV.

CDR3 region: CASSTDINTEAFF. The CDR3 bases are TGTGCCAGCTCAACGGACATAAACACTGAAGCTTTCTTT. V gene TRBV18 combines with J gene TRBJ1-1, with D maybe TRBD1 (5 bases). V lost 5 bases, J lost 2 bases, and 9 bases lay in between. The germline gives CDR1 KGHSH, CDR2 LQKENI. CDR3 length: 13 amino acids. Full variable domain (outside the CDR3, taken from reference TRBV18 and TRBJ1-1): NAGVMQNPRHLVRRRGQEARLRCSPMKGHSHVYWYRQLPEEGLKFMVYLQKENIIDESGMPKERFSAEFPKEGPSILRIQQVVRGDSAAYFCASSTDINTEAFFGQGTRLTVV.

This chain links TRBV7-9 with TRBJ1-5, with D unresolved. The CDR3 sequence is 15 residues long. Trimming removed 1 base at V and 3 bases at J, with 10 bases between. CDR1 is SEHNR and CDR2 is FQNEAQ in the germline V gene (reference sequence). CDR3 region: CASSLVEVPNQPQHF. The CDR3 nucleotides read TGTGCCAGCAGCTTAGTAGAGGTTCCCAATCAGCCCCAGCATTTT.

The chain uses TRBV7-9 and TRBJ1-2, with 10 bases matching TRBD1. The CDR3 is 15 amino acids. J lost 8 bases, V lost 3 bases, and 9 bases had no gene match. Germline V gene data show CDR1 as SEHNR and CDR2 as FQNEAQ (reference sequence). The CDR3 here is CASSLGQGILEGYTF. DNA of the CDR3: TGTGCCAGCAGCTTGGGACAGGGGATCCTTGAAGGCTACACCTTC.

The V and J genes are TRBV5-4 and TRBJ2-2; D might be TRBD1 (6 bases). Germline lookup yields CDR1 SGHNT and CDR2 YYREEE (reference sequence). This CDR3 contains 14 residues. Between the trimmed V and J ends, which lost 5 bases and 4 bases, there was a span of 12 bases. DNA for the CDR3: TGTGCCAGCAGACAGGACAGCCCCACCGGGGAGCTGTTTTTT. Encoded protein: CASRQDSPTGELFF.

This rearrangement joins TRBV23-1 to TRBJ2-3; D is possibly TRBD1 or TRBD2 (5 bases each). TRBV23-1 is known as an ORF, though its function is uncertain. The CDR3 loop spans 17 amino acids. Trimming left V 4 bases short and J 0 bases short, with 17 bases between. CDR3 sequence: CASSPHLGASSTDTQYF. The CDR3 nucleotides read TGCGCCAGCAGTCCCCACCTCGGGGCCTCTAGCACAGATACGCAGTATTTT.

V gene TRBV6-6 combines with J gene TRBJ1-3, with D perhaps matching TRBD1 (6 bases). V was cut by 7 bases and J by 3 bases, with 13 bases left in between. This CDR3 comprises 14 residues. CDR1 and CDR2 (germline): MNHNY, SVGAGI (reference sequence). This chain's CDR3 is CASTHPGVGNTIYF. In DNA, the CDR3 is TGTGCCAGCACCCACCCAGGGGTTGGAAACACCATATATTTT.